This T cell receptor (beta chain) was documented in a study of CD8 T cells in ankylosing spondylitis (dated by TCRdb to the late 2010s). Regarding the complete study: The study profiled T cell receptor beta repertoires in healthy donors and ankylosing spondylitis patients to find disease-linked TCR variants. Samples of peripheral blood were taken, and for ankylosing spondylitis patients, synovial fluid was collected as well. In total, the full study cohort was made up of about 99 healthy donors and some 26 ankylosing spondylitis patients.

Deletion took 2 bases off V and 4 bases off J, with a span of 10 bases between the germline ends. Taken from cysteine to phenylalanine, the CDR3 has 14 residues. Only the CDR3 DNA is retained, 42 bases long and in frame from the first base. As encoded in the germline V gene (reference sequence), CDR1 is MNHEY while CDR2 is SMNVEV. What the work shows at the level of the full study, not this receptor alone: The disease-linked clones had a CD8+ phenotype and were found at relatively low frequencies in peripheral blood. According to the report, matched synovial fluid samples from ankylosing spondylitis patients were significantly enriched for the disease-linked clones. Blood from ankylosing spondylitis patients appeared to be characterized by a TCR beta motif composed of about eight highly homologous amino acid variants. Some of the motif variants had been reported before in the synovial fluid and blood of reactive arthritis patients, a finding that suggests common disease-initiation mechanisms.

Data came from an Illumina HiSeq 2500. TCR beta libraries were prepared by quantitative 5'-RACE with molecular barcodes. The original pipeline was this. Disease-linked TCR variants were identified with a new computational method built on a probabilistic model of VDJ rearrangement. TCRdb passed the public sequencing reads through fastp at Q25 and MiXCR, retaining productive beta sequences. Each CDR3 protein gets just one entry, which takes the most common genes and DNA from the rows behind it. None of the V and J calls come from the authors' own analysis; TCRdb made them. The sample profile shows 200,000 to 300,000 distinct CDR3 sequences; roughly a tenth of them were found once. The top ten constitute 2.6% of the sample. This clonotype was picked up many times. It has no known antigen specificity. No base-level quality is on record; no much larger clone is a single base apart.

What was sequenced was blood, either unsorted or a sorted T cell fraction (not recorded which). This chain joins TRBV27 to TRBJ2-3; the D gene is possibly TRBD1 or TRBD2, each agreeing over 5 bases. The clonotype was recovered from a male donor with ankylosing spondylitis or in good health (not recorded which). The CDR3: CASSLMGVPDTQYF. The DNA sequence follows: TGTGCCAGCAGTTTAATGGGGGTCCCAGATACGCAGTATTTT.